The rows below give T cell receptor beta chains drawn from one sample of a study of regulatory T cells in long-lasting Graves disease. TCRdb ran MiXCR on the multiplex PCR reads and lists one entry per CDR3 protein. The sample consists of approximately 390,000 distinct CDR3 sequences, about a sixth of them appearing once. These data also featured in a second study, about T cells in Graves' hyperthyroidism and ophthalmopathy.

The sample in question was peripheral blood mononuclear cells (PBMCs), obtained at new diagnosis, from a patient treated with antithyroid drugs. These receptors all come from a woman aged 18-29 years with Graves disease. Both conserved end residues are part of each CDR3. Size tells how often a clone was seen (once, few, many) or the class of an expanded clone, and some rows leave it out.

CDR3: CASSQAHRDGYTF
size: many
J: TRBJ1-2
V: TRBV3-1

CDR3: CSVPGPGRDGYTF
size: many
J: TRBJ1-2
V: TRBV29-1

CDR3: CASSLVGNSGNTIYF
size: NA
J: TRBJ1-3
V: TRBV5-1

CDR3: CATTAGTGGNEQFF
size: NA
J: TRBJ2-1
V: TRBV24-1

CDR3: CASSFMLRRSTYEQYF
size: many
J: TRBJ2-7
V: TRBV28

CDR3: CSVQEGEQFF
size: many
J: TRBJ2-1
V: TRBV29-1

CDR3: CSDQADRLNYGYTF
size: NA
J: TRBJ1-2
V: TRBV29-1

CDR3: CASSFYGGDTGELFF
size: NA
J: TRBJ2-2
V: TRBV12-3/TRBV12-4

CDR3: CASTRGRGASTDTQYF
size: few
J: TRBJ2-3
V: TRBV7-8

CDR3: CAISGSQGLSNEKLFF
size: few
J: TRBJ1-4
V: TRBV10-3

CDR3: CAWSGTLHNEKLFF
size: many
J: TRBJ1-4
V: TRBV30